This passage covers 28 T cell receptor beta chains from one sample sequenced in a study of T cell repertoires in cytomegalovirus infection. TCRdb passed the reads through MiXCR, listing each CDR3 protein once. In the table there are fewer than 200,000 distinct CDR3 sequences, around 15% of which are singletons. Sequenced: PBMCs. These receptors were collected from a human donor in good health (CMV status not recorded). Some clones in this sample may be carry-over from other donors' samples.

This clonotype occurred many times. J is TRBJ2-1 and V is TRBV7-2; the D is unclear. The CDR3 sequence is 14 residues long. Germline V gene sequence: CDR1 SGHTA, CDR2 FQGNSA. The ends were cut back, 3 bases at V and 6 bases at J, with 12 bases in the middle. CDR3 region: CASSLGLPPNEQFF. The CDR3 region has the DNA TGTGCCAGCAGCTTGGGCCTTCCGCCCAATGAGCAGTTCTTC.

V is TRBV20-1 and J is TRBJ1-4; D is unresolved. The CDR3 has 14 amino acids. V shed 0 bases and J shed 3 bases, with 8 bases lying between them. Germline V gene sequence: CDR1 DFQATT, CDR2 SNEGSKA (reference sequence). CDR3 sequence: CSARDIPPNEKLFF. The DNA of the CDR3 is TGCAGTGCTAGAGATATACCGCCTAATGAAAAACTGTTTTTT.

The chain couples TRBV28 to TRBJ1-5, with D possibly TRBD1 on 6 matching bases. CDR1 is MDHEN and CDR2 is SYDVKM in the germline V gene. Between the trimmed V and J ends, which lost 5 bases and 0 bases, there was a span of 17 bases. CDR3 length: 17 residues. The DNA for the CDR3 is TGTGCCAGCAGTACTCCAGGGGTAGGCAATAGCAATCAGCCCCAGCATTTT. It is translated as CASSTPGVGNSNQPQHF. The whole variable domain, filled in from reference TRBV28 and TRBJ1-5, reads DVKVTQSSRYLVKRTGEKVFLECVQDMDHENMFWYRQDPGLGLRLIYFSYDVKMKEKGDIPEGYSVSREKKERFSLILESASTNQTSMYLCASSTPGVGNSNQPQHFGDGTRLSIL.

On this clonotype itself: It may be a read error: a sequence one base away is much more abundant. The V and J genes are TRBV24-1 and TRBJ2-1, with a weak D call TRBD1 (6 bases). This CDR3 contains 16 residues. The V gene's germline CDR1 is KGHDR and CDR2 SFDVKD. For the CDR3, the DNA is TGTGCCACCCGTGAGACGGGCAGGGGCTCCTACAATGAGCAGTTCTTC. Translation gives CATRETGRGSYNEQFF.

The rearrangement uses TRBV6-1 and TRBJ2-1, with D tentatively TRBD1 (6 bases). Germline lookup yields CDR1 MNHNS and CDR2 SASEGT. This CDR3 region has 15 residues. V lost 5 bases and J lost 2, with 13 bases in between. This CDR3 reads CASSYTGTPYNEQFF. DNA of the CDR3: TGTGCCAGCAGTTATACAGGGACGCCCTACAATGAGCAGTTCTTC.

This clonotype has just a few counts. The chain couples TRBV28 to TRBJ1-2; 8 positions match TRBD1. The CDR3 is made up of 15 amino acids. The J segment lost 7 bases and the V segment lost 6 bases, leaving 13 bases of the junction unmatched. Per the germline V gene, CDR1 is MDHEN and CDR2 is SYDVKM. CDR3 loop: CASSLVGQGGVGYTF. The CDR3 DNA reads TGTGCCAGCAGCCTTGTCGGACAGGGAGGTGTTGGCTACACCTTC.

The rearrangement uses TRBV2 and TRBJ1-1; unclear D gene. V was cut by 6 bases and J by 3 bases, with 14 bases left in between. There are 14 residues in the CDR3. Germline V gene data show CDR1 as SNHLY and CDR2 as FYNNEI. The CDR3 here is CASRARVLYTEAFF. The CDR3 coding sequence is TGTGCCAGCAGGGCCCGGGTCCTTTACACTGAAGCTTTCTTT.

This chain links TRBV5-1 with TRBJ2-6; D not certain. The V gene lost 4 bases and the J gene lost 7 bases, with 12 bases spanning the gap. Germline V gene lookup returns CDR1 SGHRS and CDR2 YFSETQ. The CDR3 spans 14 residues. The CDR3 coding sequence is TGCGCCAGCAGCAGAAATTCGGAAGCCAACGTCCTGACTTTC. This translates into CASSRNSEANVLTF.

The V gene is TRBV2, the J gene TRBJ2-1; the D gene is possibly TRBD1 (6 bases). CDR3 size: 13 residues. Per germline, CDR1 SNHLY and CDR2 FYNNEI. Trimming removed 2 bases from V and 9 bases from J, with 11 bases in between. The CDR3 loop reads CASSELLGGEQFF. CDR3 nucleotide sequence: TGTGCCAGCAGTGAACTCCTAGGGGGTGAGCAGTTCTTC.

In DNA form, the CDR3 reads TGTGCCAAGCCGGGACAGAATTACGAGCAGTACTTC. Translation gives CAKPGQNYEQYF. The rearrangement joins TRBV6-1 to TRBJ2-7; 7 nucleotides match TRBD1. The CDR3 runs 12 residues. With 10 bases clipped from V and 4 bases from J, the junction kept 7 bases outside the gene matches. CDR1 and CDR2 (germline): MNHNS, SASEGT.

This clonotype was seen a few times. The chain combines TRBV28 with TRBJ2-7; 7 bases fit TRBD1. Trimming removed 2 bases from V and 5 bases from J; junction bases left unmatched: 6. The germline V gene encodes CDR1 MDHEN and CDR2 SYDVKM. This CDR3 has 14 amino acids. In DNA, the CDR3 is TGTGCCAGCAGTTTACCCAGGGGGATCCACGAGCAGTACTTC. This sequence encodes CASSLPRGIHEQYF.

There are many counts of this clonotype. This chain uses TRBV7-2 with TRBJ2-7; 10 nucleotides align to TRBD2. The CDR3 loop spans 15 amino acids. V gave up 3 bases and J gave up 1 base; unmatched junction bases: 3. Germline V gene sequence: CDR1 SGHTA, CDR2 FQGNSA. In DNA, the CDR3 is TGTGCCAGCAGCTTTTTAGCGGGAGGTTCCTACGAGCAGTACTTC. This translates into CASSFLAGGSYEQYF.

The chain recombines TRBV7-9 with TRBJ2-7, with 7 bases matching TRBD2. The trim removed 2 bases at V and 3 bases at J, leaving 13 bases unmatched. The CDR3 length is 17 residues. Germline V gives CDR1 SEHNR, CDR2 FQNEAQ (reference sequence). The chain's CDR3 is CASSLRIAGLPFYEQYF. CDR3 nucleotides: TGTGCCAGCAGCTTAAGAATAGCGGGTCTCCCCTTCTACGAGCAGTACTTC.

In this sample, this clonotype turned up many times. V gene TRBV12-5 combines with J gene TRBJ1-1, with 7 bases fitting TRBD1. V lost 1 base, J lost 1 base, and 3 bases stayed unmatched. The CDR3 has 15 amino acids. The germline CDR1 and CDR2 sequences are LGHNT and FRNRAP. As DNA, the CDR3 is TGTGCTAGTGGTTTGGGGGACAGCGCGAACACTGAAGCTTTCTTT. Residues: CASGLGDSANTEAFF.

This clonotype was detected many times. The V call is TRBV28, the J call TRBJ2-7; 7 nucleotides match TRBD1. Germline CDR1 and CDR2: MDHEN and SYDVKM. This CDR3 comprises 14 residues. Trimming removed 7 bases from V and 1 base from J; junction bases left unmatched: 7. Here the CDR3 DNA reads TGTGCCAGCACCCCAGGGGGTTCATCCTACGAGCAGTACTTC. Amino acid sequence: CASTPGGSSYEQYF.

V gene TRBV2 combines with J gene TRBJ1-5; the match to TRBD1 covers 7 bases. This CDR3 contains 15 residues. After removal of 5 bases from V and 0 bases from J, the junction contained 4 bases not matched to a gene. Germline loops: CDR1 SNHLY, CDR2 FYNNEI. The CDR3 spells CASSPGGFSNQPQHF. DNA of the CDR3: TGTGCCAGCAGTCCAGGGGGTTTTAGCAATCAGCCCCAGCATTTT.

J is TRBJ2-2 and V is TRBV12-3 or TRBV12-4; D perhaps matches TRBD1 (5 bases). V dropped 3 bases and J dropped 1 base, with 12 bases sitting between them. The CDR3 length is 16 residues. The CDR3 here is CASSFPPGRNTGELFF. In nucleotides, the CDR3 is TGTGCCAGCAGTTTTCCGCCAGGGCGGAACACCGGGGAGCTGTTTTTT.

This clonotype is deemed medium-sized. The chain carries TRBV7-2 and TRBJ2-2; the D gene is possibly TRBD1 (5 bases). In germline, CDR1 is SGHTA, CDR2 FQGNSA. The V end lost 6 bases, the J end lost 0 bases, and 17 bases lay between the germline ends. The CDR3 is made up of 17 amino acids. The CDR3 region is CASSFPRGGANTGELFF. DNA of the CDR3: TGTGCCAGCAGTTTCCCAAGGGGTGGAGCGAACACCGGGGAGCTGTTTTTT.

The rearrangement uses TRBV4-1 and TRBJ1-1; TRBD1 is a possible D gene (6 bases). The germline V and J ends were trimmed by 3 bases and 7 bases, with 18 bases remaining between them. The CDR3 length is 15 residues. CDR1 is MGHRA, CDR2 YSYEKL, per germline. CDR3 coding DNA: TGCGCCAGCAGCCAGGCAAGAGGGGGGCTTGGTGAAGCTTTCTTT. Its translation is CASSQARGGLGEAFF.

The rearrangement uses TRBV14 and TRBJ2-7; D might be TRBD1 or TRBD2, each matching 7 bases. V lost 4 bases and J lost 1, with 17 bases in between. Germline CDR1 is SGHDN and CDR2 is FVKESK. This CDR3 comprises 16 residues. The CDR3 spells CASSRRRQGGSYEQYF. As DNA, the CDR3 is TGTGCCAGCAGCCGGAGGAGACAGGGAGGGTCCTACGAGCAGTACTTC.

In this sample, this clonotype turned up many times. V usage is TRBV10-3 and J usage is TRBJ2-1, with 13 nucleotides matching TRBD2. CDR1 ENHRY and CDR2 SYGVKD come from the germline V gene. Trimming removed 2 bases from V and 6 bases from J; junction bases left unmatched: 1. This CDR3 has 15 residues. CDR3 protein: CAISETSGRANEQFF. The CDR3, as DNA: TGTGCCATCAGTGAGACTAGCGGGAGGGCCAATGAGCAGTTCTTC.

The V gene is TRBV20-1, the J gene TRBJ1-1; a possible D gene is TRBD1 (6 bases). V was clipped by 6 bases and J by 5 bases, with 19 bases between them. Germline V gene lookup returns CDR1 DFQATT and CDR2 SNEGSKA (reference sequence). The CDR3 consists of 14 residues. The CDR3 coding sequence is TGCAGTGCCGCCCGAGGGGGGCGAGGGACTGAAGCTTTCTTT. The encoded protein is CSAARGGRGTEAFF.

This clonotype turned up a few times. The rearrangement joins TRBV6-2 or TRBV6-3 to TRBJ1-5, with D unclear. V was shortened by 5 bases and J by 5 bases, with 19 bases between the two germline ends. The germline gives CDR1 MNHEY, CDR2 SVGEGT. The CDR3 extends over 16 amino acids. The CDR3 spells CASSNFQPDGDQPQHF. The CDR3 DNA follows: TGTGCCAGCAGTAACTTTCAACCGGACGGGGATCAGCCCCAGCATTTT.

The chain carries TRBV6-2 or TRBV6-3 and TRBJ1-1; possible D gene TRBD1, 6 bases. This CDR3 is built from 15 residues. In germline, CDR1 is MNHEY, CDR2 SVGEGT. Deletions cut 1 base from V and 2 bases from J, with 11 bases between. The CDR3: CASSYLGHSNTEAFF. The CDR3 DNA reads TGTGCCAGCAGTTACTTGGGACACTCTAACACTGAAGCTTTCTTT.

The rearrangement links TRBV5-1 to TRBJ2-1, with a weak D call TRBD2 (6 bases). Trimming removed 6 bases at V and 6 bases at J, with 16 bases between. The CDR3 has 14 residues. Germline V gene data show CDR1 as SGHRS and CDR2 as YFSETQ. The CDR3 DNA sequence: TGCGCCAGCAATCCTCGGGCGGGGCGCAATGAGCAGTTCTTC. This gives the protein CASNPRAGRNEQFF.

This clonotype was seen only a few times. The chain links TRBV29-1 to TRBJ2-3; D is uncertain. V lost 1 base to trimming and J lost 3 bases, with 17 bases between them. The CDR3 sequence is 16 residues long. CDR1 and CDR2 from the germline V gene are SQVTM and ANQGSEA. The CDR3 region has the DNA TGCAGCGTTGAAGGAAGGACGGATCCTAATACAGATACGCAGTATTTT. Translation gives CSVEGRTDPNTDTQYF.

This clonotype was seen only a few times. In DNA form, the CDR3 reads TGCAGTGCCCACGACAGCGTCACCTCCTACGAGCAGTACTTC. The encoded protein is CSAHDSVTSYEQYF. This sequence joins TRBV20-1 and TRBJ2-7; tentatively, D is TRBD1 (5 bases). Per germline, CDR1 DFQATT and CDR2 SNEGSKA (reference sequence). CDR3 length equals 14 residues. Trimming shortened V by 6 bases and J by 0 bases, and 15 bases separated the two germline ends.

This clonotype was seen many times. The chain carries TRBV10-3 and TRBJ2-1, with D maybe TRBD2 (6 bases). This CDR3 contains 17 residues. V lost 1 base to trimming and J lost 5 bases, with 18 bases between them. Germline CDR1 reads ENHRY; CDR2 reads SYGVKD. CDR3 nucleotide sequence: TGTGCCATCAGTGAGTTGGGGCGGGGCAATGCCAACAATGAGCAGTTCTTC. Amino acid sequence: CAISELGRGNANNEQFF.